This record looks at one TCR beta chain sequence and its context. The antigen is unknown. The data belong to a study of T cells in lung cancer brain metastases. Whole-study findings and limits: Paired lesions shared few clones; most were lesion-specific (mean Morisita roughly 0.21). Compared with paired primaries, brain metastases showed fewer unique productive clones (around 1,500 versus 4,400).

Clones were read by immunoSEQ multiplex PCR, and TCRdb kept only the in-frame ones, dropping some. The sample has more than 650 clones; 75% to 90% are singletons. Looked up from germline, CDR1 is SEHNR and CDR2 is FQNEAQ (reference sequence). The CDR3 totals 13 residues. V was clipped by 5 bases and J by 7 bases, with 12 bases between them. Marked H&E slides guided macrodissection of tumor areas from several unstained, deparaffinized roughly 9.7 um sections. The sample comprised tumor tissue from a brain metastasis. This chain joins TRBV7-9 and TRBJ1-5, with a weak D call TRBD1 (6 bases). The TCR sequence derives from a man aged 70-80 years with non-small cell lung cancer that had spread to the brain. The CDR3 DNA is TGTGCCAGCAGCGGAGGGACACTCCAGCCCCAGCATTTT. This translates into CASSGGTLQPQHF.